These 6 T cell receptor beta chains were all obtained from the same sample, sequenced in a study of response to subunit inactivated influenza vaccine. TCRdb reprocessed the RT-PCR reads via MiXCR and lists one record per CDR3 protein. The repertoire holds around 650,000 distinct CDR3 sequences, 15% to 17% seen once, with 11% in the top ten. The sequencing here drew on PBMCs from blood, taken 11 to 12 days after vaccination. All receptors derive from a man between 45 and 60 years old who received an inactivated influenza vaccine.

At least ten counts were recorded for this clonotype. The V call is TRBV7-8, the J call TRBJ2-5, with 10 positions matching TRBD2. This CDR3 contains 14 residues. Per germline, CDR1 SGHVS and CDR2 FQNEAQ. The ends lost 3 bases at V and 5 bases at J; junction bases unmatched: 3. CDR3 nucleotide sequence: TGTGCCAGCAGCTTTACTAGCGGGAAGGAGACCCAGTACTTC. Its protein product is CASSFTSGKETQYF.

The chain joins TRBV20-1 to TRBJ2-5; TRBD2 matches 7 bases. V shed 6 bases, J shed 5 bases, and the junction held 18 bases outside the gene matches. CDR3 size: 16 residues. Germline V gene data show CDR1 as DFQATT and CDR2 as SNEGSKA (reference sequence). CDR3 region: CSALSQRGSRWETQYF. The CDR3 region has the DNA TGCAGTGCACTCTCTCAGCGGGGCTCCCGGTGGGAGACCCAGTACTTC.

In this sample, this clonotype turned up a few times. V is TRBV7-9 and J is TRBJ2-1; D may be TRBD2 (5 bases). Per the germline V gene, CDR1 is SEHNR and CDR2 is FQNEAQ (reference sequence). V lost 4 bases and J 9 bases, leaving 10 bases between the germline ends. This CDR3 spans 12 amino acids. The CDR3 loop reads CASSSGVGEQFF. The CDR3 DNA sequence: TGTGCCAGCAGCTCCGGGGTCGGTGAGCAGTTCTTC.

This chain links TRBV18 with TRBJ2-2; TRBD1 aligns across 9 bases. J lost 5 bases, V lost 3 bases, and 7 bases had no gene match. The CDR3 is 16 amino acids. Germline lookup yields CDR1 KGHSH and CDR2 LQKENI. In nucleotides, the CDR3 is TGTGCCAGCTCACCGCGACCCGGGACAGGGACCGGGGAGCTGTTTTTT. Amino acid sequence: CASSPRPGTGTGELFF.

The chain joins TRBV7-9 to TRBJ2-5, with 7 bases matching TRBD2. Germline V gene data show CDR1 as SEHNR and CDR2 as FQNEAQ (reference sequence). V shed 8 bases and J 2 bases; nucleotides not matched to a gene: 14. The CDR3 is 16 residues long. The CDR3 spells CASDSVVGGMQETQYF. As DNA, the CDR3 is TGTGCCAGCGACAGCGTGGTCGGGGGGATGCAAGAGACCCAGTACTTC.

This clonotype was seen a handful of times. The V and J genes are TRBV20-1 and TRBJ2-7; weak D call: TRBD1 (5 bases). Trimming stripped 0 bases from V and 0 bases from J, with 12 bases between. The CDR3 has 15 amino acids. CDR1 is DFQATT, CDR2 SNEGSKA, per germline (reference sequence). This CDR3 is CSARESRVGSYEQYF. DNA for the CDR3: TGCAGTGCTAGAGAGAGCAGGGTGGGCTCCTACGAGCAGTACTTC.